The source of this TCR beta chain is a study of shared clonotypes between healthy human individuals. Findings of the study overall: Sharing across four donors was highest in naive CD4 (approximately 5%) and lowest in memory CD8 (about 0.4%). Deeper or shallower sequencing was expected to change how clonotypes are shared among donors.

The germline V gene encodes CDR1 SGHVS and CDR2 FQNEAQ. This CDR3 region has 14 residues. J gave up 6 bases and V 7 bases, and 4 bases lay outside the gene matches. About this clone: Its antigen is still unknown.

Naive CD8 cells lacked CD45RO, underwent positive selection for CCR7 and left out terminally differentiated effector memory CD45RA+ cells. Adult Caucasians living in Nashville, Tennessee made up all of the donors. How the authors handled the data: ImmunoSEQ supplied junction-only sequences lacking quality scores, so filtering was different. Profiling relied on immunoSEQ multiplex PCR, and the TCRdb table lists in-frame clones only, not all of them. Clone size and V and J calls were adopted from that table, with D and trimming inferred from the DNA. The data hold around 2.1 million clones, with under 95% observed a single time.

This receptor was taken from a man younger than 35 in good health. Some clones in this sample may be carry-over from other donors' samples. The genes are TRBV7-8 and TRBJ2-7, with 15 nucleotides matching TRBD2. Sequenced: naive CD8+ T cells from PBMCs. Written as DNA, the CDR3 is TGTGCCAGCATAAGGGGACTAGCGGGAGGCGAGCAGTACTTC. It translates to CASIRGLAGGEQYF.